The 31 T cell receptor beta chains presented below share a single source sample, sequenced in a study of T cells after yellow fever vaccination. One entry per CDR3 protein results from TCRdb running MiXCR on the 5' RACE reads. The repertoire consists of under 550,000 distinct CDR3 sequences, with less than 25% occurring once and the leading ten covering roughly a sixth. The sequenced sample was PBMCs, obtained about 21 days after the first yellow fever vaccination. The receptor source for this set is a man younger than 30 who received the YFV17D yellow fever vaccine.

The CDR3 is CASSFGTGGAGTDTQYF. The CDR3 DNA follows: TGTGCCAGCAGTTTTGGGACAGGGGGCGCGGGGACAGATACGCAGTATTTT. The chain joins TRBV12-3 or TRBV12-4 to TRBJ2-3; TRBD1 agrees at 12 bases. The V and J ends lost 3 bases and 3 bases, in that order; junction bases with no gene match: 7. The CDR3 extends over 17 amino acids.

This clonotype was detected many times. The chain combines TRBV4-2 with TRBJ2-1; D may correspond to TRBD1 or TRBD2 (5 bases each). Germline CDR1 and CDR2: LGHNA and YNFKEQ. With 1 base removed from V and 8 bases from J, the gap between germline ends came to 12 bases. The CDR3 is made up of 14 amino acids. The CDR3 loop is CASSQGGDGDEQFF. CDR3 nucleotides: TGTGCCAGCAGCCAAGGAGGGGACGGCGATGAGCAGTTCTTC.

The rearrangement uses TRBV5-6 and TRBJ2-2; 11 bases match TRBD2. CDR1 and CDR2 (germline): SGHDT, YYEEEE. Unmatched junction bases numbered 13, after V lost 1 base and J lost 5 bases. The CDR3 extends over 19 amino acids. DNA of the CDR3: TGTGCCAGCAGCTTGTTCGGTCCTAGCGGGGGGACCGGGACCGGGGAGCTGTTTTTT. The encoded protein is CASSLFGPSGGTGTGELFF. Variable domain in full (rest from reference TRBV5-6 and TRBJ2-2): DAGVTQSPTHLIKTRGQQVTLRCSPKSGHDTVSWYQQALGQGPQFIFQYYEEEERQRGNFPDRFSGHQFPNYSSELNVNALLLGDSALYLCASSLFGPSGGTGTGELFFGEGSRLTVL.

In nucleotides, the CDR3 is TGTGCCAGTAGCCACCGGGGACAGATATACGAGCAGTACTTC. Its protein is CASSHRGQIYEQYF. The chain carries TRBV19 and TRBJ2-7, with 7 bases that match TRBD1. There are 14 residues in the CDR3. The V gene end was trimmed by 6 bases and the J gene end by 4 bases; junction bases not matched to a gene: 9. In germline, CDR1 is LNHDA, CDR2 SQIVND (reference sequence).

This clonotype has only a few counts. The genes are TRBV7-9 and TRBJ2-3, with no clear D. V lost 5 bases and J 0 bases, leaving 9 bases between the germline ends. The length of the CDR3 is 14 residues. Germline lookup yields CDR1 SEHNR and CDR2 FQNEAQ (reference sequence). In nucleotides, the CDR3 is TGTGCCAGCAGCCCAGACACTAGCACAGATACGCAGTATTTT. Residues: CASSPDTSTDTQYF.

CDR3: CASSDSSNSPLHF. Here the CDR3 DNA reads TGTGCCAGCAGTGACTCGTCGAATTCACCCCTCCACTTT. This rearrangement joins TRBV6-4 to TRBJ1-6; D call uncertain. The CDR3 has 13 residues. Trimming removed 0 bases at V and 7 bases at J, with 4 bases between. Germline V lookup: CDR1 MRHNA, CDR2 SNTAGT.

This clonotype occurred a few times. The CDR3: CATSEGPGGSYNEQFF. CDR3 bases: TGTGCCACCAGTGAGGGACCCGGGGGGTCCTACAATGAGCAGTTCTTC. The chain recombines TRBV24-1 with TRBJ2-1, with TRBD2 matching 7 bases. This CDR3 contains 16 residues. The germline V gene has CDR1 KGHDR and CDR2 SFDVKD. The V and J ends lost 4 bases and 1 base, in that order; junction bases with no gene match: 6.

This clonotype was detected a few times. The chain couples TRBV7-6 to TRBJ2-5; TRBD2 matches 10 bases. Losses at the gene ends were 3 bases for V and 4 bases for J; bases not matched to a gene: 14. The CDR3 is 18 residues long. CDR1 is SGHVS, CDR2 FNYEAQ, per germline. Here the CDR3 reads CASSFGAGLAGVGETQYF. Written as DNA, the CDR3 is TGTGCCAGCAGCTTCGGAGCGGGGCTAGCGGGGGTCGGAGAGACCCAGTACTTC.

This chain links TRBV7-8 with TRBJ2-1; the D is unclear. CDR3 length: 16 amino acids. Deletions cut 5 bases from V and 0 bases from J, with 14 bases between. Germline V lookup: CDR1 SGHVS, CDR2 FQNEAQ. In DNA, the CDR3 is TGTGCCAGCAGCACGATGTGGGCTAACTCCTACAATGAGCAGTTCTTC. Translation gives CASSTMWANSYNEQFF.

This clonotype has only a few counts. This chain connects TRBV7-8 to TRBJ1-1; no clear D. Trimming stripped 1 base from V and 10 bases from J, with 13 bases between. The CDR3 has 13 residues. Germline V gene data show CDR1 as SGHVS and CDR2 as FQNEAQ. Written as DNA, the CDR3 is TGTGCCAGCAGCTTAGACTTCGGGAGGAGAGCTTTCTTT. It encodes CASSLDFGRRAFF.

The V and J genes are TRBV20-1 and TRBJ2-6; D is unclear. V lost 3 bases to trimming and J lost 0 bases, with 6 bases between them. Germline-derived CDR1 and CDR2 are DFQATT and SNEGSKA (reference sequence). CDR3 length: 14 amino acids. CDR3 DNA sequence: TGCAGTGCTAGTCTTGGCTCTGGGGCCAACGTCCTGACTTTC. Its protein is CSASLGSGANVLTF.

This clonotype was found a few times. The chain carries TRBV20-1 and TRBJ2-7; 8 positions match TRBD1. The CDR3 spans 11 residues. V dropped 5 bases and J dropped 7; count of bases not matched to a gene: 4. From germline, CDR1 is DFQATT and CDR2 SNEGSKA (reference sequence). The CDR3 sequence is CSASRTGEQYF. The CDR3 DNA is TGCAGTGCTTCAAGGACAGGGGAGCAGTACTTC.

This clonotype was seen repeatedly, ten times or more. The chain employs TRBV10-3 and TRBJ2-3; no firm D call. Trimming took off 2 bases at V and 4 bases at J, with 4 bases between the two ends. Germline loops: CDR1 ENHRY, CDR2 SYGVKD. CDR3 length: 12 amino acids. The CDR3, as DNA: TGTGCCATCAGTGAGCAGGCAGATACGCAGTATTTT. This encodes CAISEQADTQYF.

There are a few counts of this clonotype. V gene TRBV6-5 combines with J gene TRBJ2-3, with D perhaps matching TRBD1 or TRBD2 (6 bases each). V lost 1 base, J lost 1 base, and 21 bases lay in between. CDR3 length: 19 amino acids. Germline-derived CDR1 and CDR2 are MNHEY and SVGAGI. CDR3 DNA: TGTGCCAGCAGTTACTACCCGTTTTCGGGGGCGGGCGGCACAGATACGCAGTATTTT. It codes for CASSYYPFSGAGGTDTQYF.

This clonotype was found many times. Here the CDR3 DNA reads TGCAGTGCTTCCCGCTGGGGGGGGGTCACAGATACGCAGTATTTT. As protein: CSASRWGGVTDTQYF. The chain employs TRBV20-1 and TRBJ2-3; 7 positions agree with TRBD2. The V gene end was trimmed by 5 bases and the J gene end by 2 bases; junction bases not matched to a gene: 10. Germline-derived CDR1 and CDR2 are DFQATT and SNEGSKA (reference sequence). This CDR3 spans 15 amino acids.

This clonotype turned up a few times. The CDR3 is CAISESGRVETGELFF. In DNA, the CDR3 is TGTGCCATCAGTGAGTCTGGCAGGGTCGAAACCGGGGAGCTGTTTTTT. The gene calls are TRBV10-3 and TRBJ2-2; possibly TRBD1 for D (5 bases). Germline V gives CDR1 ENHRY, CDR2 SYGVKD. Trimming pared 0 bases from V and 5 bases from J, leaving 13 bases between. The CDR3 runs 16 residues.

This clonotype was seen a few times. The J gene is TRBJ2-7, the V gene TRBV25-1, with unresolved D. V lost 4 bases and J lost 4, with 8 bases in between. The CDR3 contains 12 residues. Germline V gene data show CDR1 as MGHDK and CDR2 as SYGVNS. The CDR3 DNA is TGTGCCAGCAGTGCAGACGGGTACGAGCAGTACGTC. Protein sequence: CASSADGYEQYV.

This clonotype was counted only a few times. The chain links TRBV7-2 to TRBJ2-2, with D maybe TRBD2 (6 bases). Germline V gene data show CDR1 as SGHTA and CDR2 as FQGNSA. The CDR3 length is 16 residues. V was shortened by 5 bases and J by 1 base, with 14 bases between the two germline ends. The CDR3: CASSPPPGGNTGELFF. The CDR3 DNA reads as TGTGCCAGCAGCCCCCCCCCCGGGGGGAACACCGGGGAGCTGTTTTTT.

This clonotype was seen only a few times. The V call is TRBV6-1, the J call TRBJ1-2; TRBD1 matches 7 bases. The CDR3 covers 15 residues. Looked up from germline, CDR1 is MNHNS and CDR2 is SASEGT. Trimming at V came to 5 bases and at J to 7 bases, leaving 13 bases not matched to a gene. The DNA of the CDR3 is TGTGCCAGCAGTCGTACAGGGGAATCGATAGGTGGCTACACCTTC. It encodes CASSRTGESIGGYTF.

This clonotype was seen a few times. V gene TRBV6-1 combines with J gene TRBJ2-1; TRBD1 matches 7 bases. The length of the CDR3 is 14 residues. The trim removed 8 bases at V and 4 bases at J, leaving 8 bases unmatched. Germline lookup yields CDR1 MNHNS and CDR2 SASEGT. This CDR3 reads CASHRTGTYNEQFF. DNA for the CDR3: TGTGCCAGCCATCGGACAGGAACGTACAATGAGCAGTTCTTC.

This clonotype is termed medium-sized (0.01 to 0.1%). The chain joins TRBV7-8 to TRBJ2-1; 10 bases match TRBD2. Germline-derived CDR1 and CDR2 are SGHVS and FQNEAQ. V dropped 3 bases and J dropped 13; count of bases not matched to a gene: 12. This CDR3 region has 15 residues. CDR3 DNA sequence: TGTGCCAGCAGCTTCGGGACTAGCGTCTTGATCTCCCAGTTCTTC. Amino acid sequence: CASSFGTSVLISQFF. The variable domain in full, completed from reference TRBV7-8 and TRBJ2-1, reads GAGVSQSPRYKVAKRGQDVALRCDPISGHVSLFWYQQALGQGPEFLTYFQNEAQLDKSGLPSDRFFAERPEGSVSTLKIQRTQQEDSAVYLCASSFGTSVLISQFFGPGTRLTVL.

The chain is built from TRBV12-3 or TRBV12-4 and TRBJ1-2, with a tentative D call TRBD1 (6 bases). V dropped 5 bases and J dropped 4 bases, with 11 bases sitting between them. There are 13 residues in the CDR3. The CDR3 loop is CASSATGRYGYTF. In nucleotides, the CDR3 is TGTGCCAGCAGTGCCACAGGGCGCTATGGCTACACCTTC.

This clonotype was seen only a few times. The rearrangement uses TRBV12-3 or TRBV12-4 and TRBJ2-5; perhaps TRBD2 as D (5 bases). The V gene lost 1 base and the J gene lost 2 bases, with 11 bases spanning the gap. The CDR3 is made up of 15 amino acids. CDR3 residues: CASSLGGPRQETQYF. The CDR3 bases are TGTGCCAGCAGTTTAGGAGGGCCTAGGCAAGAGACCCAGTACTTC.

The chain links TRBV5-1 to TRBJ2-3, with unresolved D. V lost 1 base and J 1 base, leaving 13 bases between the germline ends. Germline V CDR1 and CDR2: SGHRS, YFSETQ. The CDR3 is made up of 16 amino acids. The CDR3 here is CASSLNFGSRTDTQYF. CDR3 in DNA: TGCGCCAGCAGCTTGAATTTTGGGTCCCGCACAGATACGCAGTATTTT. The whole variable domain, filled in from reference TRBV5-1 and TRBJ2-3, reads KAGVTQTPRYLIKTRGQQVTLSCSPISGHRSVSWYQQTPGQGLQFLFEYFSETQRNKGNFPGRFSGRQFSNSRSEMNVSTLELGDSALYLCASSLNFGSRTDTQYFGPGTRLTVL.

The gene calls are TRBV5-1 and TRBJ2-3; 8 bases match TRBD2. Trimming removed 2 bases from V and 4 bases from J; junction bases left unmatched: 12. The germline CDR1 and CDR2 sequences are SGHRS and YFSETQ. This CDR3 contains 17 residues. The DNA of the CDR3 is TGCGCCAGCAGCTTTGGCCCGGGGGGGCTCAGTGCAGATACGCAGTATTTT. This encodes CASSFGPGGLSADTQYF.

This clonotype turned up a few times. This sequence joins TRBV5-1 and TRBJ2-5; D is unresolved. V lost 2 bases and J lost 2, with 10 bases in between. Per germline, CDR1 SGHRS and CDR2 YFSETQ. This CDR3 has 14 amino acids. The CDR3 bases are TGCGCCAGCAGCTTCATTCCCGGTCAAGAGACCCAGTACTTC. Residues: CASSFIPGQETQYF. Based on the CDR3 plus reference TRBV5-1 and TRBJ2-5, the full variable domain is KAGVTQTPRYLIKTRGQQVTLSCSPISGHRSVSWYQQTPGQGLQFLFEYFSETQRNKGNFPGRFSGRQFSNSRSEMNVSTLELGDSALYLCASSFIPGQETQYFGPGTRLLVL.

In its sample, this clonotype was seen a few times. The V and J genes are TRBV6-2 or TRBV6-3 and TRBJ1-1; 7 nucleotides agree with TRBD1. CDR3 length: 21 amino acids. V trimming: 0 bases; J trimming: 2 bases; junction bases outside the gene matches: 21. Looked up from germline, CDR1 is MNHEY and CDR2 is SVGEGT. This CDR3 reads CASSYSILTVGRRDSNTEAFF. The DNA for the CDR3 is TGTGCCAGCAGTTACTCGATTTTAACGGTCGGGCGGAGGGACAGCAACACTGAAGCTTTCTTT.

V is TRBV29-1 and J is TRBJ1-3; no clear D. The CDR3 totals 13 residues. From germline, CDR1 is SQVTM and CDR2 ANQGSEA. V was cut by 5 bases and J by 0 bases, with 8 bases left in between. The CDR3 DNA is TGCAGCGTTAGTGTCTTCTCTGGAAACACCATATATTTT. Translating it yields CSVSVFSGNTIYF.

This clonotype turned up a few times. The chain is built from TRBV5-1 and TRBJ2-1, with 9 bases matching TRBD2. CDR3 size: 15 residues. The V and J ends lost 7 bases and 0 bases, in that order; junction bases with no gene match: 5. The germline gives CDR1 SGHRS, CDR2 YFSETQ. The CDR3 DNA reads TGCGCCAGCGCCGGACTAGCGAGCTCCTACAATGAGCAGTTCTTC. Its protein product is CASAGLASSYNEQFF.

The chain couples TRBV4-3 to TRBJ1-2; D is unresolved. The germline V gene encodes CDR1 LGHNA and CDR2 YSLEER. Trimming removed 4 bases from V and 3 bases from J, with 12 bases in between. CDR3 size: 14 residues. The DNA for the CDR3 is TGCGCCAGCAGCCTATCTCGGAGCGACTATGGCTACACCTTC. It codes for CASSLSRSDYGYTF.

Here the CDR3 DNA reads TGTGCCAGCAGCACAAACAGAGCCACTGAAGCTTTCTTT. Translated, it gives CASSTNRATEAFF. This sequence joins TRBV12-3 or TRBV12-4 and TRBJ1-1; D ambiguous. The germline V and J ends were trimmed by 6 bases and 4 bases, with 12 bases remaining between them. This CDR3 has 13 residues.